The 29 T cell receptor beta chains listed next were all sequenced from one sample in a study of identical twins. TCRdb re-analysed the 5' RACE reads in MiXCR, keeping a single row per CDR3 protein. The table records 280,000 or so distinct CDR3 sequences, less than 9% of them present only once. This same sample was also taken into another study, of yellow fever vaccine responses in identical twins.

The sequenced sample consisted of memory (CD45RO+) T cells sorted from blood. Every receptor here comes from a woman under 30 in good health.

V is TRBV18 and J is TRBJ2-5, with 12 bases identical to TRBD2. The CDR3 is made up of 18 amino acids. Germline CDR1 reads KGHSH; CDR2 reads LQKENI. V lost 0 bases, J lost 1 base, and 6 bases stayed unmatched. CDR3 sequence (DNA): TGTGCCAGCTCACCACCTAGGACTAGCGGGACTTTCCAAGAGACCCAGTACTTC. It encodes CASSPPRTSGTFQETQYF.

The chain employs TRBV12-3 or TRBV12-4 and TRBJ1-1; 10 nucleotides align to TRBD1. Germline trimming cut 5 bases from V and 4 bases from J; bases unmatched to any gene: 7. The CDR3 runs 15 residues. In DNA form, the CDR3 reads TGTGCCAGCAGTCGACAGGGGGCGATTGGCACTGAAGCTTTCTTT. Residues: CASSRQGAIGTEAFF.

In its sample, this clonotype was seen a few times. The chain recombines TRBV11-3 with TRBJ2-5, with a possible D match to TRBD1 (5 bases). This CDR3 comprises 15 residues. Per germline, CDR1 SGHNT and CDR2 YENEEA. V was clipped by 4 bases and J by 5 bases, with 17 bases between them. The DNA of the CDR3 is TGTGCCAGCAGCTCCCGCGTGAGCAGGGATGAGACCCAGTACTTC. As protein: CASSSRVSRDETQYF. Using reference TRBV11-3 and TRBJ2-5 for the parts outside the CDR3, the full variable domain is EAGVVQSPRYKIIEKKQPVAFWCNPISGHNTLYWYLQNLGQGPELLIRYENEEAVDDSQLPKDRFSAERLKGVDSTLKIQPAELGDSAVYLCASSSRVSRDETQYFGPGTRLLVL.

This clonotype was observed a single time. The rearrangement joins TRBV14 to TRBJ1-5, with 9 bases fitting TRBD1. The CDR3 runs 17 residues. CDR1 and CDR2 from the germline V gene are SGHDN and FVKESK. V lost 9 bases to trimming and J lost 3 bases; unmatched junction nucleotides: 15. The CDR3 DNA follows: TGTGCCAGAGGGGACAGGGCCAGGTGTTTTCTCAATCAGCCCCAGCATTTT. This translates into CARGDRARCFLNQPQHF.

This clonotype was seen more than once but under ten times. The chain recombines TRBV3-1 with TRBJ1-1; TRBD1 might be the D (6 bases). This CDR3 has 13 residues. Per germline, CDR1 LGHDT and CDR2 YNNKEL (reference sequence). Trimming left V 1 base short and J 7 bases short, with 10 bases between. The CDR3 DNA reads TGTGCCAGCAGCCAAGGGGACAAACTTGAAGCTTTCTTT. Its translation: CASSQGDKLEAFF. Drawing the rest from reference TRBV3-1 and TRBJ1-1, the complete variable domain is DTAVSQTPKYLVTQMGNDKSIKCEQNLGHDTMYWYKQDSKKFLKIMFSYNNKELIINETVPNRFSPKSPDKAHLNLHINSLELGDSAVYFCASSQGDKLEAFFGQGTRLTVV.

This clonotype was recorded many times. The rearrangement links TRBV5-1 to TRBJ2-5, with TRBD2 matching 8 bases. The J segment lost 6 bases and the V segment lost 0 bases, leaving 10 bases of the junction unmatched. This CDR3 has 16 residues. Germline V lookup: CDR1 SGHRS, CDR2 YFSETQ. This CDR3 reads CASSLASGSTTKTQYF. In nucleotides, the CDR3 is TGCGCCAGCAGCTTGGCTAGCGGGTCAACGACAAAGACCCAGTACTTC. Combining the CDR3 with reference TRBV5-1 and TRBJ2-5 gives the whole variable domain KAGVTQTPRYLIKTRGQQVTLSCSPISGHRSVSWYQQTPGQGLQFLFEYFSETQRNKGNFPGRFSGRQFSNSRSEMNVSTLELGDSALYLCASSLASGSTTKTQYFGPGTRLLVL.

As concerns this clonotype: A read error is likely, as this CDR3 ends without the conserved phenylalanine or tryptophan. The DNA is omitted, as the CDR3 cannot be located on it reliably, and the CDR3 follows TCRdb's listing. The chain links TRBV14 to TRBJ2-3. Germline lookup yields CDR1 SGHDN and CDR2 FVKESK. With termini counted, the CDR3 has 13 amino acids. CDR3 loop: CASSQFAKILRIC.

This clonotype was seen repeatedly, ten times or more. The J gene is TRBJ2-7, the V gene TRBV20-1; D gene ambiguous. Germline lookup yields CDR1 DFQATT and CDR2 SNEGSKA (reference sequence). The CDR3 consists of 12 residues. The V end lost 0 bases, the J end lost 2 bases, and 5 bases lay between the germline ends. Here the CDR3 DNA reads TGCAGTGCTAGAGAGAGAGCCTACGAGCAGTACGTC. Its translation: CSARERAYEQYV.

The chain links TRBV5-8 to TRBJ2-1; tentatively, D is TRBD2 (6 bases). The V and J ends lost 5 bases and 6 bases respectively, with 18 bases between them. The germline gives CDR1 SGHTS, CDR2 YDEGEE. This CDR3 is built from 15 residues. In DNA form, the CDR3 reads TGTGCCAGCAGTCATCGTCGGGGGAGTGGCAATGAGCAGTTCTTC. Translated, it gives CASSHRRGSGNEQFF.

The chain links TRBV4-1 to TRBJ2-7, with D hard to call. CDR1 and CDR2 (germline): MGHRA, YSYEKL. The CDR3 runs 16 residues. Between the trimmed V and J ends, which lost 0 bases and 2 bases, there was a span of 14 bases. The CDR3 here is CASSQDCDCPTYEQYV. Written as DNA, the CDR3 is TGCGCCAGCAGCCAAGATTGCGACTGCCCGACCTACGAGCAGTACGTC.

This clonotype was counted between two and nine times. CDR3 nucleotide sequence: TGTGCCAGCAGTCCGACAGGGATCGGTGGCTACACCTTC. Translated, it gives CASSPTGIGGYTF. This sequence joins TRBV28 and TRBJ1-2, with 7 bases matching TRBD1. Germline CDR1 and CDR2: MDHEN and SYDVKM. V lost 5 bases and J lost 7; bases outside the gene matches: 7. CDR3 length equals 13 residues.

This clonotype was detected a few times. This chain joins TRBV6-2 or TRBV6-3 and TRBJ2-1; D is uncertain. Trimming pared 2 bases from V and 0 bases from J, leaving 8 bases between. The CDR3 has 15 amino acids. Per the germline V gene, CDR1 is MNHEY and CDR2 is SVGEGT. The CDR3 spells CASSYVASSYNEQFF. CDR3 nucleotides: TGTGCCAGCAGTTACGTGGCTAGCTCCTACAATGAGCAGTTCTTC.

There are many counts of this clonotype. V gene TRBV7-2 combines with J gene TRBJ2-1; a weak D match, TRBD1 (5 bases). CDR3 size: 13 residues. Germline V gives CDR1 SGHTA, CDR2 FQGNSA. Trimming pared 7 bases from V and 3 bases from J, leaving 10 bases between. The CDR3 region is CASTRQIYNEQFF. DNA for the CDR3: TGTGCCAGCACCCGACAGATCTACAATGAGCAGTTCTTC.

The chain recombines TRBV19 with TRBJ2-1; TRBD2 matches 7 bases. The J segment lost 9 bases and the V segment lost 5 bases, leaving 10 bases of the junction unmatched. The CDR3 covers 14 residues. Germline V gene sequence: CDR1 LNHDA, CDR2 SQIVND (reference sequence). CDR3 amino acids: CASSSSGQGGEQFF. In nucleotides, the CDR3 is TGTGCCAGTAGTTCTAGCGGCCAGGGCGGTGAGCAGTTCTTC.

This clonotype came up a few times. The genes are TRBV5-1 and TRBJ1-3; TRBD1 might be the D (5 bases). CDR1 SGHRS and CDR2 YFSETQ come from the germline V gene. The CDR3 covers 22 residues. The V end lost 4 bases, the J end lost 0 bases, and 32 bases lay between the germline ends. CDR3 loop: CASSPWEHSGPTILSSGNTIYF. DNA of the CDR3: TGCGCCAGCAGCCCATGGGAACACTCGGGACCAACAATACTATCCTCTGGAAACACCATATATTTT.

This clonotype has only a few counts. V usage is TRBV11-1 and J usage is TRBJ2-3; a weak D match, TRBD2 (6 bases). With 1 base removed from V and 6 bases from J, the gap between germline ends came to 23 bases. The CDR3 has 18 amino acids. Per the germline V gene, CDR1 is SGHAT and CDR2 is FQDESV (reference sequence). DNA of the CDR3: TGTGCCAGCAGCTTAGACCTAACGGGGGTCCAAACGGGCGATACGCAGTATTTT. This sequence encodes CASSLDLTGVQTGDTQYF. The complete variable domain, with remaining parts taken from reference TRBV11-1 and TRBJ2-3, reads EAEVAQSPRYKITEKSQAVAFWCDPISGHATLYWYRQILGQGPELLVQFQDESVVDDSQLPKDRFSAERLKGVDSTLKIQPAELGDSAMYLCASSLDLTGVQTGDTQYFGPGTRLTVL.

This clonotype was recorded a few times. CDR3 in amino acids: CASSQGSLYNEQFF. CDR3 DNA sequence: TGTGCCAGCAGCCAAGGTTCCTTATACAATGAGCAGTTCTTC. The chain is built from TRBV14 and TRBJ2-1; no clear D. The V end lost 1 base, the J end lost 4 bases, and 8 bases lay between the germline ends. In germline, CDR1 is SGHDN, CDR2 FVKESK. This CDR3 is 14 amino acids long.

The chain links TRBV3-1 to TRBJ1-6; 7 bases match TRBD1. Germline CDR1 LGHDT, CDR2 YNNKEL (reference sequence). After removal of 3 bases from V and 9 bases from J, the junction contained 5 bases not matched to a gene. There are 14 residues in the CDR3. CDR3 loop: CASSQQRTGSPLHF. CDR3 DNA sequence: TGTGCCAGCAGCCAGCAACGGACAGGTTCACCCCTCCACTTT.

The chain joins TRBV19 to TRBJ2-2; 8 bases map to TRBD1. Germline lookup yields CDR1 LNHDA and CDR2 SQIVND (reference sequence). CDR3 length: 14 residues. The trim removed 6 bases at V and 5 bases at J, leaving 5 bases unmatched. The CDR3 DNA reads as TGTGCCAGTAGGACAGGGGTTCAGACCGGGGAGCTGTTTTTT. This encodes CASRTGVQTGELFF.

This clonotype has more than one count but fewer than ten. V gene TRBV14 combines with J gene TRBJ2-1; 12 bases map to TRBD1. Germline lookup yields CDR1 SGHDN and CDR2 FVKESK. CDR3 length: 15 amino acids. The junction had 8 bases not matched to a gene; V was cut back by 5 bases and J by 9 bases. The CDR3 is CASSGPGQGAGEQFF. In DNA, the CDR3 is TGTGCCAGCAGCGGGCCGGGACAGGGGGCCGGTGAGCAGTTCTTC.

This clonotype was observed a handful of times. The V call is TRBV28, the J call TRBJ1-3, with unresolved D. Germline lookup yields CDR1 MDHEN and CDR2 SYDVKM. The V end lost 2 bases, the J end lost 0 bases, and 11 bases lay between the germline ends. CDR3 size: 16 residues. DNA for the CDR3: TGTGCCAGCAGTTTACCCCTCCAAAACTCTGGAAACACCATATATTTT. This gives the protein CASSLPLQNSGNTIYF. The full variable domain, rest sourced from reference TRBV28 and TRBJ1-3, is DVKVTQSSRYLVKRTGEKVFLECVQDMDHENMFWYRQDPGLGLRLIYFSYDVKMKEKGDIPEGYSVSREKKERFSLILESASTNQTSMYLCASSLPLQNSGNTIYFGEGSWLTVV.

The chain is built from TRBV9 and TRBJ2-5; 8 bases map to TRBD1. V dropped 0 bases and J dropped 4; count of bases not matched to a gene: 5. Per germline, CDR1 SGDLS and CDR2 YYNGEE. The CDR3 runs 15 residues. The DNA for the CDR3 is TGTGCCAGCAGCGTAGAGGCAGGGGGCGGAGAGACCCAGTACTTC. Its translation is CASSVEAGGGETQYF.

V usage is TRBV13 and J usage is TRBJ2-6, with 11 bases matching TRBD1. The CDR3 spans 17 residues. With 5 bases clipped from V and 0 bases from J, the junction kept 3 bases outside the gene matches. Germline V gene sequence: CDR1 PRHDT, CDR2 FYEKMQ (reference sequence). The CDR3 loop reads CASSKGQGVSGANVLTF. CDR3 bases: TGTGCCAGCAGCAAGGGACAGGGGGTCTCTGGGGCCAACGTCCTGACTTTC. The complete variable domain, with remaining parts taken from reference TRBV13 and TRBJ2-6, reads AAGVIQSPRHLIKEKRETATLKCYPIPRHDTVYWYQQGPGQDPQFLISFYEKMQSDKGSIPDRFSAQQFSDYHSELNMSSLELGDSALYFCASSKGQGVSGANVLTFGAGSRLTVL.

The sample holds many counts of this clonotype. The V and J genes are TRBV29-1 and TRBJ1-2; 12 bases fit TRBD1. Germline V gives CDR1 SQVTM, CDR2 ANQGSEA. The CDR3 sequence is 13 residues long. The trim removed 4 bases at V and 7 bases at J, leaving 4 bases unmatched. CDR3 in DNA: TGCAGCGTTGTCCGGGACAGGGGGCTTGGCTACACCTTC. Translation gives CSVVRDRGLGYTF.

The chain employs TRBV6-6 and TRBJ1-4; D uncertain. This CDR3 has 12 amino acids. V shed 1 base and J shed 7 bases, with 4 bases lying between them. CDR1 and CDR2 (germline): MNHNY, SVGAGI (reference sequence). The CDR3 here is CASSYWSEKLFF. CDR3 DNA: TGTGCCAGCAGTTACTGGAGTGAAAAACTGTTTTTT.

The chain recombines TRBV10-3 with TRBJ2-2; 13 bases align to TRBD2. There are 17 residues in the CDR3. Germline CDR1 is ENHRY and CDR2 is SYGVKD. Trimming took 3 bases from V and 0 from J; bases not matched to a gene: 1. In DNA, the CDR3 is TGTGCCATCAGTGACGGACTAGCGGGAGCGAACACCGGGGAGCTGTTTTTT. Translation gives CAISDGLAGANTGELFF.

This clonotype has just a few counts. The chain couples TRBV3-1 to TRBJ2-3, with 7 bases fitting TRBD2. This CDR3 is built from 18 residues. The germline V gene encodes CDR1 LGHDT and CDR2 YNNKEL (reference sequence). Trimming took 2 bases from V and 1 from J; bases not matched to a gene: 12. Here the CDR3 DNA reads TGTGCCAGCAGCCAAACCCGGGACTACTTTACCCGCACAGATACGCAGTATTTT. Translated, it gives CASSQTRDYFTRTDTQYF.

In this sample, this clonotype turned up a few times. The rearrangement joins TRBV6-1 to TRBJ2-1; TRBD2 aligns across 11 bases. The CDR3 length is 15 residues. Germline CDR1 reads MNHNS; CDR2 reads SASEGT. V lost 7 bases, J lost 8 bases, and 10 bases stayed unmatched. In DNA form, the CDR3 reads TGTGCCAGCACCTTCACTAGCGGGAGTATATATGAGCAGTTCTTC. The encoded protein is CASTFTSGSIYEQFF.

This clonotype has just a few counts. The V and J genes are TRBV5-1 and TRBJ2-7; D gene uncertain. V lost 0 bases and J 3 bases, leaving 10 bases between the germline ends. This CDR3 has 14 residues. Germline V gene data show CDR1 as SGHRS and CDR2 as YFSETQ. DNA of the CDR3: TGCGCCAGCAGCTTGGGGGCCTACAACTACGAGCAGTACTTC. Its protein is CASSLGAYNYEQYF.